Shown below are 26 T cell receptor beta chains from a single sample sequenced in a study of shared clonotypes between healthy human individuals. TCRdb's copy holds only in-frame clones and misses some; the assay was immunoSEQ multiplex PCR. The sample lists under 2,000,000 clones, approximately 94% occurring once. Naive CD8 cells lacked CD45RO and underwent positive selection for CCR7, leaving out terminally differentiated effector memory CD45RA+ cells. Sequencing was carried out using naive CD8+ T cells sorted from blood. The receptors stem from a man aged 18 to 30 in good health.

The CDR3 nucleotides are TGTGCCAGCAGCATGGGACTAGCGGGAGCCACCGGGGAGCTGTTTTTT. Encoded protein: CASSMGLAGATGELFF. The chain joins TRBV5-4 to TRBJ2-2; 14 bases map to TRBD2. The germline gives CDR1 SGHNT, CDR2 YYREEE (reference sequence). This CDR3 contains 16 residues. With V trimmed by 4 bases and J by 4 bases, 3 bases remained unmatched. Full variable domain (missing parts from reference TRBV5-4 and TRBJ2-2): ETGVTQSPTHLIKTRGQQVTLRCSSQSGHNTVSWYQQALGQGPQFIFQYYREEENGRGNFPPRFSGLQFPNYSSELNVNALELDDSALYLCASSMGLAGATGELFFGEGSRLTVL.

This chain links TRBV19 with TRBJ2-7; D unclear. In germline, CDR1 is LNHDA, CDR2 SQIVND (reference sequence). CDR3 length: 14 amino acids. V was clipped by 3 bases and J by 2 bases, with 11 bases between them. CDR3 nucleotide sequence: TGTGCCAGTAGTATTAGAGGAAAAGCCTACGAGCAGTACTTC. Protein sequence: CASSIRGKAYEQYF.

This chain links TRBV11-3 with TRBJ2-2, with D hard to call. CDR3 length: 13 amino acids. The germline V gene encodes CDR1 SGHNT and CDR2 YENEEA. The V end was cut by 5 bases, the J end by 7 bases, with 11 bases between. CDR3 sequence reads: CASSRIPYGELFF. The CDR3 nucleotides are TGTGCCAGCAGCCGAATACCGTACGGGGAGCTGTTTTTT.

The chain is built from TRBV29-1 and TRBJ2-1, with 9 bases that match TRBD2. CDR3 size: 15 residues. The germline CDR1 and CDR2 sequences are SQVTM and ANQGSEA. V lost 3 bases, J lost 3 bases, and 6 bases stayed unmatched. CDR3 protein: CSVDPTSGSYNEQFF. The CDR3 region has the DNA TGCAGCGTTGATCCGACTAGCGGAAGCTACAATGAGCAGTTCTTC.

Points on this clone: The identical CDR3 is also encoded by other nucleotide sequences in the sample. The rearrangement links TRBV28 to TRBJ2-7; 11 positions match TRBD2. The CDR3 has 18 residues. Per germline, CDR1 MDHEN and CDR2 SYDVKM. Trimming cost V 1 base and J 2 bases; bases outside gene matches: 10. The CDR3 reads CASSLFLSIAGGTYEQYF. CDR3 in DNA: TGTGCCAGCAGTTTATTCCTTAGTATAGCGGGGGGGACCTACGAGCAGTACTTC. Full variable domain (remainder filled in from reference TRBV28 and TRBJ2-7): DVKVTQSSRYLVKRTGEKVFLECVQDMDHENMFWYRQDPGLGLRLIYFSYDVKMKEKGDIPEGYSVSREKKERFSLILESASTNQTSMYLCASSLFLSIAGGTYEQYFGPGTRLTVT.

The table lists this clone with a count of one. CDR3: CASSPRESSYNEQFF. CDR3 bases: TGCGCCAGCAGCCCGCGGGAGAGCTCCTACAATGAGCAGTTCTTC. The rearrangement joins TRBV4-1 to TRBJ2-1; the match to TRBD2 covers 7 bases. Germline values: CDR1 MGHRA, CDR2 YSYEKL. Trimming took 4 bases from V and 0 from J; bases not matched to a gene: 3. The CDR3 contains 15 residues.

This chain uses TRBV5-6 with TRBJ2-5, with 7 bases identical to TRBD1. CDR3 length: 15 amino acids. Looked up from germline, CDR1 is SGHDT and CDR2 is YYEEEE. The V and J ends lost 3 bases and 4 bases, in that order; junction bases with no gene match: 9. CDR3 sequence (DNA): TGTGCCAGCAGCTGGGGACAGCGAGGGGGAGAGACCCAGTACTTC. This translates into CASSWGQRGGETQYF. The variable domain in full, completed from reference TRBV5-6 and TRBJ2-5, reads DAGVTQSPTHLIKTRGQQVTLRCSPKSGHDTVSWYQQALGQGPQFIFQYYEEEERQRGNFPDRFSGHQFPNYSSELNVNALLLGDSALYLCASSWGQRGGETQYFGPGTRLLVL.

The chain joins TRBV2 to TRBJ2-5, with 7 bases that match TRBD2. Germline V gene lookup returns CDR1 SNHLY and CDR2 FYNNEI. There are 18 residues in the CDR3. After removal of 4 bases from V and 4 bases from J, the junction contained 18 bases not matched to a gene. Written as DNA, the CDR3 is TGTGCCAGCAGTGGGGTGGGTGGCGGGAGCGGCGGGGCAGAGACCCAGTACTTC. Translated, it gives CASSGVGGGSGGAETQYF.

The chain couples TRBV11-1 to TRBJ1-4; 9 bases match TRBD1. Germline CDR1 SGHAT, CDR2 FQDESV (reference sequence). CDR3 length: 15 amino acids. V lost 5 bases, J lost 7 bases, and 8 bases stayed unmatched. The CDR3 nucleotides read TGTGCCAGCAGCACCTGGGACAGGGATCCTGAAAAACTGTTTTTT. Translating it yields CASSTWDRDPEKLFF.

As to this clone: Other DNA variants within this sample encode the same CDR3. The CDR3 protein is CASTGGGPYNEQFF. In nucleotides, the CDR3 is TGCGCCAGCACCGGCGGGGGGCCCTACAATGAGCAGTTCTTC. The V and J genes are TRBV4-1 and TRBJ2-1; 8 nucleotides line up with TRBD2. The germline CDR1 and CDR2 sequences are MGHRA and YSYEKL. This CDR3 is built from 14 residues. The junction had 4 bases not matched to a gene; V was cut back by 7 bases and J by 2 bases.

V is TRBV7-9 and J is TRBJ2-1; a weak D match, TRBD1 (6 bases). Per the germline V gene, CDR1 is SEHNR and CDR2 is FQNEAQ (reference sequence). This CDR3 spans 19 amino acids. The V gene lost 1 base and the J gene lost 6 bases, with 25 bases spanning the gap. The CDR3 DNA follows: TGTGCCAGCAGCTTAGTTCAGGTGTGGGGGCAGCAAGGCGCCAATGAGCAGTTCTTC. Its protein is CASSLVQVWGQQGANEQFF.

The rearrangement joins TRBV6-6 to TRBJ1-5, with D possibly matching TRBD1 (6 bases). In germline, CDR1 is MNHNY, CDR2 SVGAGI (reference sequence). This CDR3 comprises 15 residues. V was trimmed by 5 bases and J by 7 bases, leaving 18 bases between them. CDR3 DNA sequence: TGTGCCAGCAGTGATTACAGGGAAGGGGAACAGCCCCAGCATTTT. It encodes CASSDYREGEQPQHF.

This rearrangement joins TRBV4-1 to TRBJ2-1, with 9 nucleotides matching TRBD1. The CDR3 runs 16 residues. Germline trimming cut 0 bases from V and 5 bases from J; bases unmatched to any gene: 5. Germline V gives CDR1 MGHRA, CDR2 YSYEKL. CDR3 protein: CASSQEDRGNNNEQFF. CDR3 in DNA: TGCGCCAGCAGCCAAGAAGACAGGGGGAACAACAATGAGCAGTTCTTC.

The DNA of the CDR3 is TGTGCCACCAGCAGAGATAGGGCAGCAACTAATGAAAAACTGTTTTTT. Translation: CATSRDRAATNEKLFF. V is TRBV15 and J is TRBJ1-4; D call uncertain. Germline V gives CDR1 LNHNV, CDR2 YYDKDF (reference sequence). CDR3 size: 16 residues. Trimming cost V 0 bases and J 0 bases, with 8 bases left between them.

The gene calls are TRBV19 and TRBJ1-2; 8 nucleotides line up with TRBD1. The germline V gene has CDR1 LNHDA and CDR2 SQIVND (reference sequence). The length of the CDR3 is 14 residues. Trimming took 5 bases from V and 6 from J; bases not matched to a gene: 8. DNA of the CDR3: TGTGCCAGTAGTGTCAGGGGGCGAGGTGATGGCTACACCTTC. It codes for CASSVRGRGDGYTF.

The chain joins TRBV4-3 to TRBJ1-2, with D maybe TRBD1 (5 bases). V was pared by 0 bases and J by 6 bases, with 14 bases between. CDR3 size: 15 residues. CDR1 is LGHNA and CDR2 is YSLEER in the germline V gene. CDR3 nucleotide sequence: TGCGCCAGCAGCCAAGATCGGGGCAGGGATCATGGCTACACCTTC. It yields the protein CASSQDRGRDHGYTF.

The chain is built from TRBV6-4 and TRBJ2-1; either TRBD1 or TRBD2 may supply D (5 bases each). V was shortened by 2 bases and J by 0 bases, with 8 bases between the two germline ends. This CDR3 spans 15 amino acids. Germline V gives CDR1 MRHNA, CDR2 SNTAGT. In nucleotides, the CDR3 is TGTGCCAGCAGTGACCGGGGCAACTCCTACAATGAGCAGTTCTTC. Its translation is CASSDRGNSYNEQFF.

This chain links TRBV27 with TRBJ2-5; 7 bases fit TRBD2. CDR3 length equals 15 residues. The junction had 9 bases not matched to a gene; V was cut back by 5 bases and J by 3 bases. Germline V lookup: CDR1 MNHEY, CDR2 SMNVEV (reference sequence). The DNA of the CDR3 is TGTGCCAGCAGTCTAGGAGCGGGGAAGGAAGAGACCCAGTACTTC. Translated, it gives CASSLGAGKEETQYF.

The chain employs TRBV5-1 and TRBJ2-5; D gene ambiguous. CDR3 length: 15 amino acids. V shed 0 bases and J shed 2 bases, with 11 bases lying between them. Germline V gene lookup returns CDR1 SGHRS and CDR2 YFSETQ. This chain's CDR3 is CASSLEWLNQETQYF. For the CDR3, the DNA is TGCGCCAGCAGCTTGGAGTGGCTAAATCAAGAGACCCAGTACTTC.

The rearrangement joins TRBV25-1 to TRBJ2-2, with 7 bases identical to TRBD1. The CDR3 sequence is 14 residues long. The germline gives CDR1 MGHDK, CDR2 SYGVNS. V shed 5 bases, J shed 6 bases, and the junction held 6 bases outside the gene matches. CDR3 in amino acids: CASSFYQGAGELFF. The DNA of the CDR3 is TGTGCCAGCAGTTTCTACCAGGGGGCCGGGGAGCTGTTTTTT. Combining the CDR3 with reference TRBV25-1 and TRBJ2-2 gives the whole variable domain EADIYQTPRYLVIGTGKKITLECSQTMGHDKMYWYQQDPGMELHLIHYSYGVNSTEKGDLSSESTVSRIRTEHFPLTLESARPSHTSQYLCASSFYQGAGELFFGEGSRLTVL.

The rearrangement joins TRBV5-1 to TRBJ2-5, with unresolved D. CDR1 is SGHRS, CDR2 YFSETQ, per germline. The germline V and J ends were trimmed by 0 bases and 5 bases, with 8 bases remaining between them. CDR3 length: 13 amino acids. CDR3 protein: CASSLVNWETQYF. In nucleotides, the CDR3 is TGCGCCAGCAGCTTGGTCAATTGGGAGACCCAGTACTTC.

The chain joins TRBV4-1 to TRBJ2-7; TRBD1 matches at 8 bases. The germline V gene encodes CDR1 MGHRA and CDR2 YSYEKL. This CDR3 spans 15 amino acids. J was trimmed by 6 bases and V by 0 bases; bases with no gene match: 7. CDR3 sequence: CASSQDAGGISEQYF. The CDR3 DNA is TGCGCCAGCAGCCAAGACGCAGGGGGCATTTCCGAGCAGTACTTC.

The rearrangement uses TRBV1 and TRBJ2-1; TRBD2 was called by the table and not checked on the DNA. TRBV1 is described as a pseudogene. This CDR3 is 19 amino acids long. The CDR3 sequence: CTSSQDRTSGTNPYNEQFF. The CDR3 coding sequence is TGCACCAGCAGCCAAGATAGGACTAGCGGGACCAACCCCTACAATGAGCAGTTCTTC.

The chain couples TRBV7-9 to TRBJ2-1; no reliable D call. Trimming pared 5 bases from V and 6 bases from J, leaving 14 bases between. This CDR3 is 14 amino acids long. Germline CDR1 SEHNR, CDR2 FQNEAQ (reference sequence). The CDR3 DNA reads TGTGCCAGCAGCCAACCTCTAGGTCCCAATGAGCAGTTCTTC. It translates to CASSQPLGPNEQFF.

The V call is TRBV11-2, the J call TRBJ2-7; TRBD2 matches 10 bases. CDR3 length: 15 residues. The V gene's germline CDR1 is SGHAT and CDR2 FQNNGV. V was pared by 4 bases and J by 1 base, with 4 bases of the junction left unmatched. As DNA, the CDR3 is TGTGCCAGCAGCTGGCTAGCGGGAGATTCCTACGAGCAGTACTTC. The encoded protein is CASSWLAGDSYEQYF. Based on the CDR3 plus reference TRBV11-2 and TRBJ2-7, the full variable domain is EAGVAQSPRYKIIEKRQSVAFWCNPISGHATLYWYQQILGQGPKLLIQFQNNGVVDDSQLPKDRFSAERLKGVDSTLKIQPAKLEDSAVYLCASSWLAGDSYEQYFGPGTRLTVT.

The rearrangement joins TRBV14 to TRBJ1-1; 7 nucleotides match TRBD1. J lost 3 bases, V lost 4 bases, and 11 bases had no gene match. Germline-derived CDR1 and CDR2 are SGHDN and FVKESK. The CDR3 extends over 16 amino acids. Here the CDR3 DNA reads TGTGCCAGCAGCCGTCGGGACAGCCCCTGGGACACTGAAGCTTTCTTT. Residues: CASSRRDSPWDTEAFF.